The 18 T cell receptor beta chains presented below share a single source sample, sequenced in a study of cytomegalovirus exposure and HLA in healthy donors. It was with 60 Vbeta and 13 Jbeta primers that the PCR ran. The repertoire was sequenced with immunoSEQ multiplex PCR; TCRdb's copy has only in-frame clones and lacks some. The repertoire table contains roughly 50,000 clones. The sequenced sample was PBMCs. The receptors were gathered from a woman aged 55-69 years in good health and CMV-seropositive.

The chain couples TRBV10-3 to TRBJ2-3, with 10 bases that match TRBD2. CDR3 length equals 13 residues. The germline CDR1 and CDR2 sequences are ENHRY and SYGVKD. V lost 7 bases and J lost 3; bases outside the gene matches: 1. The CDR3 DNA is TGTGCCATCACGACTAGCGGGACAGATACGCAGTATTTT. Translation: CAITTSGTDTQYF.

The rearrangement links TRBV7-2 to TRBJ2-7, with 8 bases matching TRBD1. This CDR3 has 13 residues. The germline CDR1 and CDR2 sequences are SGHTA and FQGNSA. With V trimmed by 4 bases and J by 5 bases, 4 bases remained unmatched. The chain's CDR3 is CASSSGQGDEQYF. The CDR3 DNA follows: TGTGCCAGCAGCTCCGGACAGGGAGACGAGCAGTACTTC.

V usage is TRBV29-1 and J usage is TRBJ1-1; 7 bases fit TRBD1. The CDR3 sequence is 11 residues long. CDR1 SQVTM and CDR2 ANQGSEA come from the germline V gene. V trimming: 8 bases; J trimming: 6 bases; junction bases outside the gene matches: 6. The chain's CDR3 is CSIHRGAEAFF. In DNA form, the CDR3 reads TGCAGCATCCACAGGGGTGCTGAAGCTTTCTTT.

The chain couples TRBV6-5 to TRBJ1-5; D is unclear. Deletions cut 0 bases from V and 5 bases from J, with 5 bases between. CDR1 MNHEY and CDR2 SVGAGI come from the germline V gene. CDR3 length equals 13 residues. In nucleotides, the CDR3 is TGTGCCAGCAGTTACTCGAGGGATCAGCCCCAGCATTTT. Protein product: CASSYSRDQPQHF.

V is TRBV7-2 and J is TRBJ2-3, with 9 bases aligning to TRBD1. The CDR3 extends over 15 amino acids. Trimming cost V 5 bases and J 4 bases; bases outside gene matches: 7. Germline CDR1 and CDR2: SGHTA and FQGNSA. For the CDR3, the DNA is TGTGCCAGCAGCCCCGGACAGGGGAACGCAGATACGCAGTATTTT. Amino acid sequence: CASSPGQGNADTQYF.

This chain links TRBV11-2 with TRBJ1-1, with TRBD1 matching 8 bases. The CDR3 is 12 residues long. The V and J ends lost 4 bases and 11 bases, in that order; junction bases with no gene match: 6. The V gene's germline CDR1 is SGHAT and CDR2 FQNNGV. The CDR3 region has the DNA TGTGCCAGCAGCTCACGGACAGGGATGGCTTTCTTT. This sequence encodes CASSSRTGMAFF. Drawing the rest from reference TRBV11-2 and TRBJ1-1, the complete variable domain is EAGVAQSPRYKIIEKRQSVAFWCNPISGHATLYWYQQILGQGPKLLIQFQNNGVVDDSQLPKDRFSAERLKGVDSTLKIQPAKLEDSAVYLCASSSRTGMAFFGQGTRLTVV.

As DNA, the CDR3 is TGTGCCAGCAGTCACGACCCGGGACAGACCTACGAGCAGTACTTC. It is translated as CASSHDPGQTYEQYF. The rearrangement joins TRBV11-3 to TRBJ2-7; 7 bases are shared with TRBD1. CDR1 is SGHNT, CDR2 YENEEA, per germline. The CDR3 runs 15 residues. The V and J ends lost 6 bases and 2 bases, in that order; junction bases with no gene match: 10.

The CDR3 DNA reads as TGCGCCAGCAGCTTGGGATATGGGGGGTTCTACGAGCAGTACTTC. The encoded protein is CASSLGYGGFYEQYF. The chain couples TRBV5-1 to TRBJ2-7; maybe TRBD2 (6 bases). V lost 0 bases and J 3 bases, leaving 13 bases between the germline ends. CDR1 is SGHRS, CDR2 YFSETQ, per germline. The CDR3 runs 15 residues.

The CDR3 here is CASSLVGGTANTEAFF. CDR3 DNA: TGTGCCAGCAGCTTAGTGGGTGGGACAGCCAACACTGAAGCTTTCTTT. The chain links TRBV7-8 to TRBJ1-1; 7 nucleotides agree with TRBD1. This CDR3 is built from 16 residues. From germline, CDR1 is SGHVS and CDR2 FQNEAQ. Trimming removed 1 base from V and 2 bases from J; junction bases left unmatched: 7.

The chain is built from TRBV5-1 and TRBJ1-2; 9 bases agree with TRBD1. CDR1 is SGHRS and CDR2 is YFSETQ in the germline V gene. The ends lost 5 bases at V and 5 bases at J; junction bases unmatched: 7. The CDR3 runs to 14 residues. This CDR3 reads CASSEPGTGYGYTF. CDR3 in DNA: TGCGCCAGCAGTGAACCCGGGACAGGGTATGGCTACACCTTC.

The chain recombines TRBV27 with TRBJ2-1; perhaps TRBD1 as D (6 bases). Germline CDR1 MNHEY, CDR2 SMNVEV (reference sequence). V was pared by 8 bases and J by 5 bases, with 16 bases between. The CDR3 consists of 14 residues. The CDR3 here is CASRKGGVNNEQFF. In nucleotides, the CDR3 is TGTGCCAGCCGGAAAGGGGGTGTAAACAATGAGCAGTTCTTC.

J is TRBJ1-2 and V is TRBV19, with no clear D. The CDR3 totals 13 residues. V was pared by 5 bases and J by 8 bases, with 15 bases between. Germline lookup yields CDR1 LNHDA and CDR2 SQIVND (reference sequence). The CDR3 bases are TGTGCCAGTAGTCCGGAAAGGAGATCCGGCTACACCTTC. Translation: CASSPERRSGYTF.

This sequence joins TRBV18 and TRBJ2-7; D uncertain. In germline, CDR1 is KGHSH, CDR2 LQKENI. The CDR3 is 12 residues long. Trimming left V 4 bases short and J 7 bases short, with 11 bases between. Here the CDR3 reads CASSLIYDEQYF. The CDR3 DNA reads TGTGCCAGCTCACTCATCTACGATGAGCAGTACTTC.

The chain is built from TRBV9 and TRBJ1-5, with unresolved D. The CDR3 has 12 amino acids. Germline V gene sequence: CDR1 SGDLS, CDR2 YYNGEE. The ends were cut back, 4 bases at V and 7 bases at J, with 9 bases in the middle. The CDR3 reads CASSSPGQPQHF. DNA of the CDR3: TGTGCCAGCAGCTCCCCGGGGCAGCCCCAGCATTTT.

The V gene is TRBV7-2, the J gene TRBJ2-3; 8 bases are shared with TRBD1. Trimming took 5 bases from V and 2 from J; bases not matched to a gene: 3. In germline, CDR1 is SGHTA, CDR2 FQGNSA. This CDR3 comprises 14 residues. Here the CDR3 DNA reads TGTGCCAGCAGCCCTCAGGGGGCCACAGATACGCAGTATTTT. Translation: CASSPQGATDTQYF.

The CDR3 bases are TGCGCCAGCAGTCAATCGCACGCGGGGGGGATATACAATGAGCAGTTCTTC. Residues: CASSQSHAGGIYNEQFF. The V call is TRBV23-1, the J call TRBJ2-1; TRBD2 agrees at 9 bases. TRBV23-1 is reported as an ORF; its role is uncertain. V gave up 0 bases and J gave up 4 bases; unmatched junction bases: 7. This CDR3 is 17 amino acids long.

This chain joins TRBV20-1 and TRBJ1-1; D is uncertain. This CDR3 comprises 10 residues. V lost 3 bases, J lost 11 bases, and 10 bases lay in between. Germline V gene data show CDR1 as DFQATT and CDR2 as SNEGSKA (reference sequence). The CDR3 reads CSARERWAFF. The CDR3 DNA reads TGCAGTGCTAGGGAGCGGTGGGCTTTCTTT.

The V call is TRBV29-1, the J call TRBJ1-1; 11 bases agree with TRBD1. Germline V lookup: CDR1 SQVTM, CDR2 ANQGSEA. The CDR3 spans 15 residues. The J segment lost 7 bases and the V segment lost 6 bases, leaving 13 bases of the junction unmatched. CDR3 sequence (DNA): TGCAGCGTATGCCGGGACAGGGGGTTTGACGGTGAAGCTTTCTTT. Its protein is CSVCRDRGFDGEAFF.